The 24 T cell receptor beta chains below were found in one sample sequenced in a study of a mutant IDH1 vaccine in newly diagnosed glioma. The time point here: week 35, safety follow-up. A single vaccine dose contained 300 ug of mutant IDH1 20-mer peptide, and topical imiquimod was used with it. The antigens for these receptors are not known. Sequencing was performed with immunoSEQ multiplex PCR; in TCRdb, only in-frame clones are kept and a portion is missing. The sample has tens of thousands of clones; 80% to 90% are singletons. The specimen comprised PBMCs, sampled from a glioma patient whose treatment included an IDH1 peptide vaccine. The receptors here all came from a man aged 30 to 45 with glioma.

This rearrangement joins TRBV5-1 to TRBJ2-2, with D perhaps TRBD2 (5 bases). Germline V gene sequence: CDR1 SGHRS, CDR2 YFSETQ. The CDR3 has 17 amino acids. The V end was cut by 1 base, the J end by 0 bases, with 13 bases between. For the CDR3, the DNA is TGCGCCAGCAGCTTGAGTTCGGGGAGCGCGAACACCGGGGAGCTGTTTTTT. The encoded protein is CASSLSSGSANTGELFF.

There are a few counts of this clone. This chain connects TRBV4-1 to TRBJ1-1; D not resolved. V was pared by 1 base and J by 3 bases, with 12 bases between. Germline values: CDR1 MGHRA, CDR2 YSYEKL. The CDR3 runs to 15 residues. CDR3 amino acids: CASSQGQVEDTEAFF. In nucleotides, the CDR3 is TGCGCCAGCAGCCAAGGGCAGGTAGAGGACACTGAAGCTTTCTTT.

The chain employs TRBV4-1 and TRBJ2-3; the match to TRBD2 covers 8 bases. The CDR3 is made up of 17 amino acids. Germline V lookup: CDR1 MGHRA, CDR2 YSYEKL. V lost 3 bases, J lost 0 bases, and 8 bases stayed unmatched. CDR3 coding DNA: TGCGCCAGCAGCCAGGGACCACTAGCGGCTAGCACAGATACGCAGTATTTT. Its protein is CASSQGPLAASTDTQYF.

This CDR3 is CAISEQGYYEQYF. The CDR3 DNA reads as TGTGCCATCAGTGAGCAGGGATACTACGAGCAGTACTTC. The rearrangement links TRBV10-3 to TRBJ2-5; D is perhaps TRBD1 (5 bases). The J call is in doubt because the DNA end fits TRBJ2-7 better. The CDR3 consists of 13 residues. Germline loops: CDR1 ENHRY, CDR2 SYGVKD.

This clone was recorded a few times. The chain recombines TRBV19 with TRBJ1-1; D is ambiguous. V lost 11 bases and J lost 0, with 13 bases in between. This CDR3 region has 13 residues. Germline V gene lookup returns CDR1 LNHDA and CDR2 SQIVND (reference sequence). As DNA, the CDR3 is TGTGCCGGGAGCGCTTCCTTGAACACTGAAGCTTTCTTT. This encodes CAGSASLNTEAFF.

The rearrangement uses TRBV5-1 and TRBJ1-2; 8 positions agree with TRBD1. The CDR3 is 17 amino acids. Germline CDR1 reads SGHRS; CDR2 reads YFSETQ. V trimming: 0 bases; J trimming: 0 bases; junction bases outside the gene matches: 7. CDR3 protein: CASSLGDRRQSNYGYTF. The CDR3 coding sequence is TGCGCCAGCAGCTTGGGGGACAGGCGACAATCTAACTATGGCTACACCTTC.

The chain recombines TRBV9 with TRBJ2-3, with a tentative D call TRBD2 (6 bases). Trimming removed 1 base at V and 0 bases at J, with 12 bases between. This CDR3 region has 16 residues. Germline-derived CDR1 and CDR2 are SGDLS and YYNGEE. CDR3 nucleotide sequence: TGTGCCAGCAGCGTAAGGGCGGGGCCTAGCACAGATACGCAGTATTTT. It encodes CASSVRAGPSTDTQYF.

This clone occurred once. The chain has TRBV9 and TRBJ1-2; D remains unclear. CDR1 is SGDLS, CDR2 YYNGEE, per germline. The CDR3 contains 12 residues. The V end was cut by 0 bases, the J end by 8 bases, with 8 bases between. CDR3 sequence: CASSVATGGYTF. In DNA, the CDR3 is TGTGCCAGCAGCGTAGCTACTGGGGGCTACACCTTC.

In nucleotides, the CDR3 is TGTGCCAGCTCACCTCTGGGGACTGAAGCTTTCTTT. This codes for CASSPLGTEAFF. This chain uses TRBV18 with TRBJ1-1; no definite D call. V lost 3 bases and J lost 5, with 7 bases in between. This CDR3 comprises 12 residues. Germline values: CDR1 KGHSH, CDR2 LQKENI.

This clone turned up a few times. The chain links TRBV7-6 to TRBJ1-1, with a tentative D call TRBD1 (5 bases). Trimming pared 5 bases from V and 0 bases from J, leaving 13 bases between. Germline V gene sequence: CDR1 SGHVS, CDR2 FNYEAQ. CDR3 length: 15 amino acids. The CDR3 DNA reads TGTGCCAGCAGCACACTGGGGACGGTGAACACTGAAGCTTTCTTT. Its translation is CASSTLGTVNTEAFF.

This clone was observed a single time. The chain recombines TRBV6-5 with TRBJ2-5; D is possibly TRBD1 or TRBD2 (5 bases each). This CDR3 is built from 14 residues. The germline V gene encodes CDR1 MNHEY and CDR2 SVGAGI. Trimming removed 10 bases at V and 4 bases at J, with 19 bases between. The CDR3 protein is CATLERGAGETQYF. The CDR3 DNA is TGTGCCACCCTAGAAAGGGGCGCGGGAGAGACCCAGTACTTC.

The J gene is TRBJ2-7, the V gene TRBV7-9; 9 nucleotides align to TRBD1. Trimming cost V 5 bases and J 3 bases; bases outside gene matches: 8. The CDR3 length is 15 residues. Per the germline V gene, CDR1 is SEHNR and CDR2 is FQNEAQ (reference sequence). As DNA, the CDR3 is TGTGCCAGCAGCGAACAGGGGGCGGTTGACTACGAGCAGTACTTC. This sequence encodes CASSEQGAVDYEQYF.

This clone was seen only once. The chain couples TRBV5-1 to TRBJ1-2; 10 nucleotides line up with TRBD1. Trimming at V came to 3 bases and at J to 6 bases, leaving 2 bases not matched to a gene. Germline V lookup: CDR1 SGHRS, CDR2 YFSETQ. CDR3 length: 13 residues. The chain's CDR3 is CASSSGTGDGYTF. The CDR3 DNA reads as TGCGCCAGCAGCTCAGGGACAGGGGATGGCTACACCTTC.

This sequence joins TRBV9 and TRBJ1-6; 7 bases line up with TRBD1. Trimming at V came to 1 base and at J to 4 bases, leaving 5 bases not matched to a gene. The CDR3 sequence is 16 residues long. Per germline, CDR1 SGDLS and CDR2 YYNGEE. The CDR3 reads CASSVSGQTYNSPLHF. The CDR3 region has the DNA TGTGCCAGCAGCGTATCGGGACAGACTTATAATTCACCCCTCCACTTT.

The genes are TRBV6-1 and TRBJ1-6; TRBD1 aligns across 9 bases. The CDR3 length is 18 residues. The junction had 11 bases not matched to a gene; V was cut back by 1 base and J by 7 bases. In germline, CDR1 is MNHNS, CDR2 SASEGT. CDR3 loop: CASSEVLTGTGNNSPLHF. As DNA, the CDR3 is TGTGCCAGCAGTGAAGTCCTCACCGGGACAGGGAACAATTCACCCCTCCACTTT.

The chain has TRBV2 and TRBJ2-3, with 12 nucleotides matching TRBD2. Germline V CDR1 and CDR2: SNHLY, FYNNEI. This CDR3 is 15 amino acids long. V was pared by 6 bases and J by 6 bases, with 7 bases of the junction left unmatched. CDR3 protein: CASRGLAGRGDTQYF. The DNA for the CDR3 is TGTGCCAGCAGAGGACTAGCGGGGAGAGGTGATACGCAGTATTTT.

DNA of the CDR3: TGTGCCTGGAGGAAAATTGGGACACTCCGGGGAAACACCATATATTTT. It specifies CAWRKIGTLRGNTIYF. This chain joins TRBV30 and TRBJ1-3, with D perhaps matching TRBD1 (6 bases). With 3 bases removed from V and 4 bases from J, the gap between germline ends came to 19 bases. Germline CDR1 is GTSNPN and CDR2 is SVGIG (reference sequence). This CDR3 spans 16 amino acids.

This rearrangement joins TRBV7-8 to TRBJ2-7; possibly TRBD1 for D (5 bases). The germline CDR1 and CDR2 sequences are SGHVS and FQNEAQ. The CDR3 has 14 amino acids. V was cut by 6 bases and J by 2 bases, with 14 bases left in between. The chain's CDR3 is CASSLGRHTYEQYF. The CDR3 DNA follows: TGTGCCAGCAGTCTGGGGCGGCACACCTACGAGCAGTACTTC.

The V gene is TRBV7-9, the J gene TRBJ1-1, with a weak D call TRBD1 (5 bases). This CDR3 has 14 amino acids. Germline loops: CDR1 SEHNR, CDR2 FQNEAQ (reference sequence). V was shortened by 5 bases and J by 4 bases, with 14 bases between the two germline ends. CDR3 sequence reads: CASSLRRVGTEAFF. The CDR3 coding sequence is TGTGCCAGCAGCCTACGCAGGGTGGGCACTGAAGCTTTCTTT. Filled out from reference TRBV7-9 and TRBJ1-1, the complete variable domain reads DTGVSQNPRHKITKRGQNVTFRCDPISEHNRLYWYRQTLGQGPEFLTYFQNEAQLEKSRLLSDRFSAERPKGSFSTLEIQRTEQGDSAMYLCASSLRRVGTEAFFGQGTRLTVV.

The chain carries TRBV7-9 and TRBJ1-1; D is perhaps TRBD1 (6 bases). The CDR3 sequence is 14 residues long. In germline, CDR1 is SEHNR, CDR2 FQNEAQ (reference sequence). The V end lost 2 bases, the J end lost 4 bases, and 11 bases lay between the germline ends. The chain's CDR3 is CASSLRGLGTEAFF. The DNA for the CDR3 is TGTGCCAGCAGCTTAAGGGGGTTAGGCACTGAAGCTTTCTTT.

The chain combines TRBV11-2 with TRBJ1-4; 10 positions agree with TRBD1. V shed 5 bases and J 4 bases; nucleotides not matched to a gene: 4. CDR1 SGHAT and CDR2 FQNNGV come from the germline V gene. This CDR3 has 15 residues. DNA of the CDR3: TGTGCCAGCAGCCCGAGGACAGGGGGTAATGAAAAACTGTTTTTT. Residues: CASSPRTGGNEKLFF.

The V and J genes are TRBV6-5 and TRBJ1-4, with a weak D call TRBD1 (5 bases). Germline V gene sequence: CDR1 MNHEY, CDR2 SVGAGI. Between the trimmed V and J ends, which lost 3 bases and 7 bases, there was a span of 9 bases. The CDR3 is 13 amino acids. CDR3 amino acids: CASSYQGSEKLFF. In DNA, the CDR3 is TGTGCCAGCAGTTATCAGGGAAGTGAAAAACTGTTTTTT.

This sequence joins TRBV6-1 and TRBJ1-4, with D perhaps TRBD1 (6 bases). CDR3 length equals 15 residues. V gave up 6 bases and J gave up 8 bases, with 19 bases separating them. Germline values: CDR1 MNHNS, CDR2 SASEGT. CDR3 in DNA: TGTGCCAGCAGCCTTAGGGGGGGGGCTTGGGAAAAACTGTTTTTT. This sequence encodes CASSLRGGAWEKLFF.

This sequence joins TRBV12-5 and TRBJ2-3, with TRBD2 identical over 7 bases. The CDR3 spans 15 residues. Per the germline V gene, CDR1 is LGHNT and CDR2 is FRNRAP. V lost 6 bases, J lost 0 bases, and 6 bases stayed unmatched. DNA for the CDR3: TGTGCTAGTGGCCTCGCAGCGGGGAGCACAGATACGCAGTATTTT. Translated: CASGLAAGSTDTQYF.